The 28 T cell receptor beta chains listed next were all sequenced from one sample in a study of T cell repertoires in cytomegalovirus infection. TCRdb re-analysed the reads in MiXCR, keeping a single row per CDR3 protein. This sample has roughly 920,000 distinct CDR3 sequences; approximately 31% occur once, and the top ten carry about an eighth. Their antigens are not known. The source material was cultured CD8+ T cells from PBMCs, sampled from culture after CMV antigen stimulation. Receptors originate from a human donor in good health (CMV status not recorded). Some clones in this sample may be carry-over from other donors' samples.

The sample holds one count of this clonotype. V and J are TRBV28 and TRBJ2-3; 8 nucleotides match TRBD2. The CDR3 consists of 15 residues. J gave up 3 bases and V 7 bases, and 9 bases lay outside the gene matches. From germline, CDR1 is MDHEN and CDR2 SYDVKM. The chain's CDR3 is CASILSGGRTDTQYF. Here the CDR3 DNA reads TGTGCCAGCATCTTAAGCGGGGGCCGGACAGATACGCAGTATTTT. The full variable domain, rest sourced from reference TRBV28 and TRBJ2-3, is DVKVTQSSRYLVKRTGEKVFLECVQDMDHENMFWYRQDPGLGLRLIYFSYDVKMKEKGDIPEGYSVSREKKERFSLILESASTNQTSMYLCASILSGGRTDTQYFGPGTRLTVL.

The chain couples TRBV9 to TRBJ1-1, with D possibly matching TRBD1 (5 bases). Between the trimmed V and J ends, which lost 0 bases and 8 bases, there was a span of 8 bases. Germline V lookup: CDR1 SGDLS, CDR2 YYNGEE. This CDR3 spans 12 amino acids. The CDR3 region has the DNA TGTGCCAGCAGCGTAGCGGGGGGAGAAGCTTTCTTT. It translates to CASSVAGGEAFF.

Here the CDR3 reads CASTPGTVPYEQYF. CDR3 bases: TGTGCCAGCACCCCCGGGACAGTACCCTACGAGCAGTACTTC. The rearrangement uses TRBV27 and TRBJ2-7; TRBD1 agrees at 7 bases. The germline gives CDR1 MNHEY, CDR2 SMNVEV (reference sequence). V gave up 7 bases and J gave up 2 bases; unmatched junction bases: 8. The CDR3 has 14 amino acids.

The chain carries TRBV5-1 and TRBJ2-3; tentative D call: TRBD1 (6 bases). The V gene's germline CDR1 is SGHRS and CDR2 YFSETQ. The germline V and J ends were trimmed by 0 bases and 3 bases, with 14 bases remaining between them. The CDR3 spans 16 residues. The CDR3 reads CASSLGRTERTDTQYF. CDR3 in DNA: TGCGCCAGCAGCTTGGGAAGGACAGAACGGACAGATACGCAGTATTTT.

The chain couples TRBV5-4 to TRBJ2-7, with 11 bases fitting TRBD2. Unmatched junction bases numbered 4, after V lost 3 bases and J lost 5 bases. Germline CDR1 reads SGHNT; CDR2 reads YYREEE (reference sequence). The CDR3 sequence is 14 residues long. For the CDR3, the DNA is TGTGCCAGCAGCTACGGGACTAGCGGAGACGAGCAGTACTTC. It translates to CASSYGTSGDEQYF. Combining the CDR3 with reference TRBV5-4 and TRBJ2-7 gives the whole variable domain ETGVTQSPTHLIKTRGQQVTLRCSSQSGHNTVSWYQQALGQGPQFIFQYYREEENGRGNFPPRFSGLQFPNYSSELNVNALELDDSALYLCASSYGTSGDEQYFGPGTRLTVT.

Only a few counts were recorded for this clonotype. V gene TRBV19 combines with J gene TRBJ1-1, with a possible D match to TRBD1 (5 bases). From germline, CDR1 is LNHDA and CDR2 SQIVND (reference sequence). The CDR3 runs to 16 residues. The ends were cut back, 3 bases at V and 0 bases at J, with 14 bases in the middle. The CDR3 loop reads CASSMGTSSMNTEAFF. CDR3 in DNA: TGTGCCAGTAGTATGGGGACCTCCTCAATGAACACTGAAGCTTTCTTT. The complete variable domain, with remaining parts taken from reference TRBV19 and TRBJ1-1, reads DGGITQSPKYLFRKEGQNVTLSCEQNLNHDAMYWYRQDPGQGLRLIYYSQIVNDFQKGDIAEGYSVSREKKESFPLTVTSAQKNPTAFYLCASSMGTSSMNTEAFFGQGTRLTVV.

This clonotype came up a few times. V and J are TRBV15 and TRBJ1-6, with D possibly being TRBD1 (5 bases). Trimming removed 5 bases from V and 5 bases from J, with 10 bases in between. This CDR3 contains 14 residues. Germline lookup yields CDR1 LNHNV and CDR2 YYDKDF (reference sequence). CDR3 in DNA: TGTGCCACCAGCGGCCGGGACGATAATTCACCCCTCCACTTT. It is translated as CATSGRDDNSPLHF. The variable domain in full, with the rest retrieved from reference TRBV15 and TRBJ1-6, is DAMVIQNPRYQVTQFGKPVTLSCSQTLNHNVMYWYQQKSSQAPKLLFHYYDKDFNNEADTPDNFQSRRPNTSFCFLDIRSPGLGDTAMYLCATSGRDDNSPLHFGNGTRLTVT.

The table lists this clonotype with many counts. The rearrangement links TRBV6-1 to TRBJ2-5; 7 positions match TRBD2. Germline-derived CDR1 and CDR2 are MNHNS and SASEGT. The CDR3 runs to 16 residues. Trimming at V came to 5 bases and at J to 4 bases, leaving 13 bases not matched to a gene. CDR3 in DNA: TGTGCCAGCAGTTTACAGGACGGGAGGATAGGAGAGACCCAGTACTTC. It specifies CASSLQDGRIGETQYF.

The chain carries TRBV13 and TRBJ2-7; D possibly matches TRBD1 or TRBD2 (7 bases each). The CDR3 runs to 16 residues. With 3 bases removed from V and 2 bases from J, the gap between germline ends came to 17 bases. Germline lookup yields CDR1 PRHDT and CDR2 FYEKMQ (reference sequence). The CDR3, as DNA: TGTGCCAGCAGCTTTGGACGTTCAGGGGGGGCCTACGAGCAGTACTTC. Translation: CASSFGRSGGAYEQYF.

The J gene is TRBJ2-7, the V gene TRBV14; no firm D call. The CDR3 is 13 residues long. Trimming removed 0 bases at V and 6 bases at J, with 9 bases between. The germline CDR1 and CDR2 sequences are SGHDN and FVKESK. The CDR3 nucleotides read TGTGCCAGCAGCCAAGAATCCCCGTTCGAGCAGTACTTC. The encoded protein is CASSQESPFEQYF.

This clonotype was detected a few times. The CDR3 here is CASSEWDDHGGLYYTF. CDR3 sequence (DNA): TGTGCCAGCAGTGAATGGGACGACCATGGAGGGTTATACTACACCTTC. V gene TRBV25-1 combines with J gene TRBJ1-2; D might be TRBD1 (5 bases). Germline values: CDR1 MGHDK, CDR2 SYGVNS. There are 16 residues in the CDR3. V gave up 1 base and J gave up 10 bases, with 22 bases separating them.

The chain has TRBV5-5 and TRBJ2-5, with a tentative D call TRBD2 (7 bases). The germline V gene has CDR1 SGHKS and CDR2 YYEKEE (reference sequence). V was shortened by 2 bases and J by 5 bases, with 16 bases between the two germline ends. The CDR3 length is 15 residues. CDR3 coding DNA: TGTGCCAGCAGCTTCGCGAGGGGGGGCGCTGAGACCCAGTACTTC. This encodes CASSFARGGAETQYF.

This clonotype was picked up a small number of times. CDR3 DNA sequence: TGTGCCAGCAGCGCCTACAGGAACACTGAAGCTTTCTTT. It encodes CASSAYRNTEAFF. V gene TRBV11-3 combines with J gene TRBJ1-1; D gene unclear. Deletions cut 5 bases from V and 1 base from J, with 8 bases between. The CDR3 sequence is 13 residues long. CDR1 is SGHNT, CDR2 YENEEA, per germline.

This clonotype has only a few counts. In nucleotides, the CDR3 is TGTGCCAGCAGTCCACTGGGAGAAAATTCACCCCTCCACTTT. Protein product: CASSPLGENSPLHF. V and J are TRBV12-3 or TRBV12-4 and TRBJ1-6, with D unresolved. The ends were cut back, 5 bases at V and 7 bases at J, with 12 bases in the middle. The CDR3 sequence is 14 residues long.

This clonotype was detected a few times. This chain joins TRBV10-3 and TRBJ2-7; either TRBD1 or TRBD2 may fit D (5 bases each). The V gene lost 2 bases and the J gene lost 3 bases, with 23 bases spanning the gap. The CDR3 loop spans 18 amino acids. Germline values: CDR1 ENHRY, CDR2 SYGVKD. The CDR3 sequence is CAISERGRITPNNYEQYV. The CDR3 bases are TGTGCCATCAGTGAGAGGGGACGGATCACCCCTAATAACTACGAGCAGTACGTC.

V is TRBV12-3 or TRBV12-4 and J is TRBJ1-1, with a weak D call TRBD1 (6 bases). Trimming cost V 3 bases and J 2 bases, with 19 bases left between them. This CDR3 has 17 amino acids. The CDR3, as DNA: TGTGCCAGCAGTTTCCCCGGGACGGGGGCAAGAAACACTGAAGCTTTCTTT. It translates to CASSFPGTGARNTEAFF.

The chain carries TRBV15 and TRBJ2-1; D is undetermined. The CDR3 is made up of 15 amino acids. Germline lookup yields CDR1 LNHNV and CDR2 YYDKDF (reference sequence). Trimming shortened V by 4 bases and J by 5 bases, and 15 bases separated the two germline ends. The CDR3 DNA reads TGTGCCACCAGCAACCTAGGGTCAGGTCACAATGAGCAGTTCTTC. Translation gives CATSNLGSGHNEQFF.

The rearrangement joins TRBV5-1 to TRBJ2-1; 10 nucleotides align to TRBD1. The germline CDR1 and CDR2 sequences are SGHRS and YFSETQ. The CDR3 is made up of 17 amino acids. V trimming: 2 bases; J trimming: 1 base; junction bases outside the gene matches: 6. DNA of the CDR3: TGCGCCAGCAGCTTCCCCGGGACAGGGGTTTCCTACAATGAGCAGTTCTTC. It translates to CASSFPGTGVSYNEQFF.

The chain combines TRBV5-4 with TRBJ2-1; 8 positions agree with TRBD2. Trimming removed 4 bases from V and 2 bases from J; junction bases left unmatched: 17. The CDR3 totals 19 residues. Germline CDR1 and CDR2: SGHNT and YYREEE (reference sequence). The CDR3 sequence is CASSPLGESGGVPYNEQFF. DNA of the CDR3: TGTGCCAGCAGCCCCCTGGGGGAGAGCGGGGGTGTGCCCTACAATGAGCAGTTCTTC. Looking up the rest from reference TRBV5-4 and TRBJ2-1 gives the full variable domain: ETGVTQSPTHLIKTRGQQVTLRCSSQSGHNTVSWYQQALGQGPQFIFQYYREEENGRGNFPPRFSGLQFPNYSSELNVNALELDDSALYLCASSPLGESGGVPYNEQFFGPGTRLTVL.

This clonotype was counted a few times. The V and J genes are TRBV5-8 and TRBJ2-3; 9 bases match TRBD1. The CDR3 is 16 amino acids. Germline CDR1 is SGHTS and CDR2 is YDEGEE. The trim removed 3 bases at V and 7 bases at J, leaving 12 bases unmatched. The CDR3 is CASSSFGDRETHTQYF. In DNA, the CDR3 is TGTGCCAGCAGCTCGTTTGGGGACAGGGAAACTCATACGCAGTATTTT. The complete variable domain, with remaining parts taken from reference TRBV5-8 and TRBJ2-3, reads EAGVTQSPTHLIKTRGQQATLRCSPISGHTSVYWYQQALGLGLQFLLWYDEGEERNRGNFPPRFSGRQFPNYSSELNVNALELEDSALYLCASSSFGDRETHTQYFGPGTRLTVL.

This clonotype turned up a few times. The V gene is TRBV7-8, the J gene TRBJ1-5, with D maybe TRBD1 (5 bases). V lost 5 bases to trimming and J lost 1 base, with 12 bases between them. CDR1 is SGHVS, CDR2 FQNEAQ, per germline. CDR3 length: 15 residues. CDR3 residues: CASSPRGESNQPQHF. The CDR3 coding sequence is TGTGCCAGCAGCCCCCGGGGGGAAAGCAATCAGCCCCAGCATTTT.

The chain recombines TRBV27 with TRBJ1-4; a weak D match, TRBD1 (5 bases). This CDR3 has 15 amino acids. The V gene's germline CDR1 is MNHEY and CDR2 SMNVEV (reference sequence). The germline V and J ends were trimmed by 3 bases and 5 bases, with 13 bases remaining between them. CDR3 coding DNA: TGTGCCAGCAGTTTGACAGAGCGTCTGAATGAAAAACTGTTTTTT. Protein: CASSLTERLNEKLFF.

The chain is built from TRBV6-4 and TRBJ1-1; TRBD1 aligns across 7 bases. Germline CDR1 and CDR2: MRHNA and SNTAGT. The CDR3 is 15 residues long. Germline trimming cut 0 bases from V and 1 base from J; bases unmatched to any gene: 2. The CDR3 loop reads CASSDSYRGNTEAFF. Here the CDR3 DNA reads TGTGCCAGCAGTGACTCGTACAGGGGGAACACTGAAGCTTTCTTT.

The J gene is TRBJ1-5, the V gene TRBV20-1; 8 nucleotides match TRBD1. Germline CDR1 DFQATT, CDR2 SNEGSKA (reference sequence). The trim removed 4 bases at V and 7 bases at J, leaving 9 bases unmatched. CDR3 length equals 14 residues. DNA for the CDR3: TGCAGTGCTAAGAACAGGGGGTCTGAACAGCCCCAGCATTTT. It encodes CSAKNRGSEQPQHF.

This sequence joins TRBV7-8 and TRBJ1-4, with D unresolved. Germline V gene data show CDR1 as SGHVS and CDR2 as FQNEAQ. Trimming shortened V by 4 bases and J by 3 bases, and 9 bases separated the two germline ends. This CDR3 is 14 amino acids long. As DNA, the CDR3 is TGTGCCAGCAGCTGGAGGTACTCTAATGAAAAACTGTTTTTT. This encodes CASSWRYSNEKLFF. The full variable domain, in which reference TRBV7-8 and TRBJ1-4 provide the parts outside the CDR3, is GAGVSQSPRYKVAKRGQDVALRCDPISGHVSLFWYQQALGQGPEFLTYFQNEAQLDKSGLPSDRFFAERPEGSVSTLKIQRTQQEDSAVYLCASSWRYSNEKLFFGSGTQLSVL.

Details on this clonotype: At one end the junction does not follow the germline gene, possibly because of a read error. The chain has TRBV24-1 and TRBJ2-3, with TRBD1 matching 9 bases. Germline loops: CDR1 KGHDR, CDR2 SFDVKD. CDR3 size: 24 residues. CDR3 sequence reads: CAISESLDRPSGQGPLILTDTQYF. The DNA for the CDR3 is TGTGCCATCAGTGAATCCCTCGATAGGCCCTCGGGACAGGGTCCTCTCATTTTGACAGATACGCAGTATTTT.

This clonotype was detected a few times. The gene calls are TRBV27 and TRBJ2-3; the match to TRBD2 covers 11 bases. The CDR3 is made up of 19 amino acids. The trim removed 5 bases at V and 0 bases at J, leaving 13 bases unmatched. From germline, CDR1 is MNHEY and CDR2 SMNVEV (reference sequence). The CDR3, as DNA: TGTGCCAGCAGTCCACCGGGACTAGCGGCCTTTTATAGCACAGATACGCAGTATTTT. Protein product: CASSPPGLAAFYSTDTQYF.

The rearrangement uses TRBV4-1 and TRBJ1-2; the D gene is possibly TRBD1 (6 bases). Deletions cut 4 bases from V and 4 bases from J, with 16 bases between. The CDR3 loop spans 15 amino acids. Germline V gives CDR1 MGHRA, CDR2 YSYEKL. The CDR3 DNA reads as TGCGCCAGCAGCCCCTTGGAAGGGGGAGTCTATGGCTACACCTTC. Protein sequence: CASSPLEGGVYGYTF.